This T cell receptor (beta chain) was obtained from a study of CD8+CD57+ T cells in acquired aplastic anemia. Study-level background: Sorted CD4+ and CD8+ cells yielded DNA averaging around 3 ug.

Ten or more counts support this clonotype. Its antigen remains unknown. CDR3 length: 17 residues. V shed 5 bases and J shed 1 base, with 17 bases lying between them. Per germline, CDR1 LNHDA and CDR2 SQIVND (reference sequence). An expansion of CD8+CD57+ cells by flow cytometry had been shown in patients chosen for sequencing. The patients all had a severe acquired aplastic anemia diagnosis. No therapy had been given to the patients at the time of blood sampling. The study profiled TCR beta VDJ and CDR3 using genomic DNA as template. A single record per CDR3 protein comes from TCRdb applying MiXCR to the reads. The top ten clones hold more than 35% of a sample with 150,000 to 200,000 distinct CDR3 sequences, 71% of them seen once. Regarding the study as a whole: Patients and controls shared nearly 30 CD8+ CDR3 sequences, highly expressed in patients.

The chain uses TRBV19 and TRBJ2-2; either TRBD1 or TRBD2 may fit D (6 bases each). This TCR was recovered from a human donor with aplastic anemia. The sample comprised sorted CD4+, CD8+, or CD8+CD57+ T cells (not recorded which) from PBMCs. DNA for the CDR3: TGTGCCAGTAGTCCTACCAACAGGGACTTGAACACCGGGGAGCTGTTTTTT. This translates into CASSPTNRDLNTGELFF. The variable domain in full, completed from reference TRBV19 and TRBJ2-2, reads DGGITQSPKYLFRKEGQNVTLSCEQNLNHDAMYWYRQDPGQGLRLIYYSQIVNDFQKGDIAEGYSVSREKKESFPLTVTSAQKNPTAFYLCASSPTNRDLNTGELFFGEGSRLTVL.